This T cell receptor beta chain was obtained from a study of T cell responses to AZD1222 COVID-19 vaccine. The CDR3 extends over 13 amino acids. Per the germline V gene, CDR1 is SGHDT and CDR2 is YYEEEE. The V gene lost 4 bases and the J gene lost 0 bases, with 7 bases spanning the gap. Second doses at about 4 or about 12 weeks were pooled. Points from the study as a whole: The repertoires were collected only after the peak T cell response. Spike-wide coverage was observed for vaccine-associated CD4 TCRs, with dominant responses at 160-218 and 743-854. Mostly white British, mostly female donors; authors suggested clonal diversity may be underestimated.

Turning to this clone: Its antigen is undetermined.

The data were produced by immunoSEQ multiplex PCR, yet TCRdb's version contains in-frame clones alone and is incomplete. The sample shows about 150,000 clones, approximately 92% of them seen only once. This receptor was obtained from an adult who received the AZD1222 COVID-19 vaccine. The sequences come from peripheral blood, collected 28 days after the second AZD1222 dose. The V gene is TRBV5-6, the J gene TRBJ1-1; the D is unclear. The CDR3 protein is CASSLTLNTEAFF. CDR3 coding DNA: TGTGCCAGCAGCCTGACACTGAACACTGAAGCTTTCTTT.